This TCR beta chain was profiled in a study of T cells and copy number aberrations in small-cell lung cancer. Points from the study as a whole: Compared with adjacent lung tissue, tumors had lower T-cell richness and clonality and non-significantly lower density. Findings need validation given the study's small sample size.

Profiled with immunoSEQ multiplex PCR; TCRdb holds only in-frame clones, not every one. The repertoire has about 7,500 clones, roughly four fifths of them found once; the top ten carry around 4.5%. A remark on this clone: Its target is unknown.

The sequence was obtained from a woman between 45 and 65 years old with small cell lung cancer. The sequencing input was normal tissue next to the tumor.

DNA of the CDR3: TGTGCCAGTAGTACCCCCGGGTATGGCTACACCTTC. Its translation is CASSTPGYGYTF. J is TRBJ1-2 and V is TRBV19; D not certain. The germline V and J ends were trimmed by 4 bases and 5 bases, with 8 bases remaining between them. The germline CDR1 and CDR2 sequences are LNHDA and SQIVND (reference sequence). The CDR3 contains 12 residues.